These 24 T cell receptor beta chains were all obtained from the same sample, sequenced in a study of T cell changes during pregnancy in multiple sclerosis. Using immunoSEQ multiplex PCR, the repertoire was profiled, and TCRdb retains in-frame clones only, with some absent. Found here are about 39,000 clones, about nine tenths of them singletons; the top ten hold over 0.45%. Sample: CD4+ T cells from peripheral blood mononuclear cells, taken in the first trimester of pregnancy. The receptors originated from a female donor in good health, enrolled as a control in a pregnancy study.

This clone was detected only a few times. The CDR3 region has the DNA TGTGCCACCACGCTGATGACGGGGAACACTGAAGCTTTCTTT. Residues: CATTLMTGNTEAFF. The rearrangement joins TRBV14 to TRBJ1-1; D call uncertain. In germline, CDR1 is SGHDN, CDR2 FVKESK. The CDR3 has 14 residues. V was cut by 10 bases and J by 1 base, with 16 bases left in between.

The J gene is TRBJ1-5, the V gene TRBV7-9, with a possible D match to TRBD1 (5 bases). The CDR3 spans 11 residues. Germline CDR1 SEHNR, CDR2 FQNEAQ (reference sequence). The germline V and J ends were trimmed by 5 bases and 9 bases, with 8 bases remaining between them. CDR3 nucleotides: TGTGCCAGCAGCCTGGGGGGGCCCCAGCATTTT. Encoded protein: CASSLGGPQHF.

The J gene is TRBJ1-2, the V gene TRBV6-5; 10 bases line up with TRBD1. The CDR3 runs to 15 residues. The V segment lost 6 bases and the J segment 2 bases; nucleotides outside the gene matches: 6. Germline V gene data show CDR1 as MNHEY and CDR2 as SVGAGI. The CDR3 nucleotides are TGTGCCAGCAGGTACCGGGACAGGGGAAACTATGGCTACACCTTC. Its translation is CASRYRDRGNYGYTF.

V gene TRBV28 combines with J gene TRBJ1-2; 9 positions agree with TRBD1. The CDR3 spans 13 residues. Germline assignment: CDR1 MDHEN and CDR2 SYDVKM. J lost 8 bases, V lost 6 bases, and 7 bases had no gene match. CDR3 amino acids: CASRYRDRAGYTF. The CDR3 region has the DNA TGTGCCAGCAGGTACCGGGACAGGGCCGGCTACACCTTC.

The chain recombines TRBV19 with TRBJ2-1; D not resolved. This CDR3 has 14 amino acids. The V and J ends lost 5 bases and 0 bases respectively, with 8 bases between them. Germline V lookup: CDR1 LNHDA, CDR2 SQIVND (reference sequence). In DNA, the CDR3 is TGTGCCAGTAGTTCTCCCAGCTCCTACAATGAGCAGTTCTTC. It specifies CASSSPSSYNEQFF.

The chain is built from TRBV11-3 and TRBJ2-1; TRBD1 agrees at 8 bases. The trim removed 2 bases at V and 6 bases at J, leaving 9 bases unmatched. Germline V gives CDR1 SGHNT, CDR2 YENEEA. The CDR3 extends over 16 amino acids. CDR3 coding DNA: TGTGCCAGCAGCTTAAGGGACAGGCTGGGATCCAATGAGCAGTTCTTC. As protein: CASSLRDRLGSNEQFF.

This chain joins TRBV5-1 and TRBJ2-2, with a weak D call TRBD2 (7 bases). The germline gives CDR1 SGHRS, CDR2 YFSETQ. The V end lost 6 bases, the J end lost 3 bases, and 15 bases lay between the germline ends. CDR3 length: 15 residues. The CDR3 DNA follows: TGCGCCAGCAAACCCAAGGGGGGGGACACCGGGGAGCTGTTTTTT. Its translation is CASKPKGGDTGELFF.

The chain links TRBV5-4 to TRBJ1-4; 9 bases align to TRBD1. The CDR3 contains 17 residues. Germline CDR1 SGHNT, CDR2 YYREEE (reference sequence). V trimming: 4 bases; J trimming: 4 bases; junction bases outside the gene matches: 11. As DNA, the CDR3 is TGTGCCAGCAGCCCTACGGGACAGGGTACCGGTAATGAAAAACTGTTTTTT. Protein: CASSPTGQGTGNEKLFF.

V and J are TRBV5-1 and TRBJ2-1, with TRBD2 matching over 16 bases. Germline lookup yields CDR1 SGHRS and CDR2 YFSETQ. V dropped 3 bases and J dropped 10; count of bases not matched to a gene: 7. The CDR3 runs to 16 residues. This chain's CDR3 is CASSSGLAGGPGEQFF. The CDR3, as DNA: TGCGCCAGCAGCTCGGGACTAGCGGGGGGGCCAGGCGAGCAGTTCTTC. The entire variable domain, with the rest obtained from reference TRBV5-1 and TRBJ2-1, is as follows: KAGVTQTPRYLIKTRGQQVTLSCSPISGHRSVSWYQQTPGQGLQFLFEYFSETQRNKGNFPGRFSGRQFSNSRSEMNVSTLELGDSALYLCASSSGLAGGPGEQFFGPGTRLTVL.

J is TRBJ1-2 and V is TRBV7-2; 9 bases are a match to TRBD1. Germline loops: CDR1 SGHTA, CDR2 FQGNSA. Germline trimming cut 5 bases from V and 2 bases from J; bases unmatched to any gene: 3. CDR3 length: 14 residues. The CDR3 loop reads CASSTDRGNYGYTF. The CDR3 DNA sequence: TGTGCCAGCAGCACGGACAGGGGAAACTATGGCTACACCTTC.

This sequence joins TRBV14 and TRBJ2-4; the D gene is possibly TRBD2 (6 bases). Trimming pared 0 bases from V and 4 bases from J, leaving 16 bases between. This CDR3 spans 17 amino acids. Germline CDR1 reads SGHDN; CDR2 reads FVKESK. The CDR3 is CASSQDGSGGTKNIQYF. The CDR3 DNA reads as TGTGCCAGCAGCCAAGACGGCTCCGGGGGAACGAAAAACATTCAGTACTTC.

The chain joins TRBV5-8 to TRBJ2-1; possibly TRBD2 for D (6 bases). V was cut by 1 base and J by 3 bases, with 11 bases left in between. The germline CDR1 and CDR2 sequences are SGHTS and YDEGEE. The CDR3 has 15 residues. The CDR3 reads CASSLWGVDYNEQFF. Written as DNA, the CDR3 is TGTGCCAGCAGCTTGTGGGGGGTGGACTACAATGAGCAGTTCTTC.

The rearrangement joins TRBV10-2 to TRBJ2-1, with 13 nucleotides matching TRBD2. Germline CDR1 and CDR2: WSHSY and SAAADI. Losses at the gene ends were 7 bases for V and 7 bases for J; bases not matched to a gene: 4. The CDR3 has 14 residues. The CDR3 protein is CASTRTSGGNEQFF. The DNA for the CDR3 is TGCGCCAGCACGAGGACTAGCGGGGGAAATGAGCAGTTCTTC.

The rearrangement uses TRBV7-2 and TRBJ2-7, with 10 bases that match TRBD2. The CDR3 consists of 15 residues. After removal of 5 bases from V and 2 bases from J, the junction contained 6 bases not matched to a gene. Germline V gene data show CDR1 as SGHTA and CDR2 as FQGNSA. The CDR3 loop reads CASSQLAGGTYEQYF. The CDR3 DNA reads as TGTGCCAGCAGCCAATTAGCGGGGGGCACCTACGAGCAGTACTTC.

The chain links TRBV5-1 to TRBJ2-2; perhaps TRBD1 as D (6 bases). CDR3 length equals 16 residues. CDR1 and CDR2 (germline): SGHRS, YFSETQ. The ends were cut back, 1 base at V and 1 base at J, with 11 bases in the middle. The CDR3 loop reads CASSLTGTKNTGELFF. In DNA form, the CDR3 reads TGCGCCAGCAGCTTGACCGGGACAAAGAACACCGGGGAGCTGTTTTTT. Looking up the rest from reference TRBV5-1 and TRBJ2-2 gives the full variable domain: KAGVTQTPRYLIKTRGQQVTLSCSPISGHRSVSWYQQTPGQGLQFLFEYFSETQRNKGNFPGRFSGRQFSNSRSEMNVSTLELGDSALYLCASSLTGTKNTGELFFGEGSRLTVL.

The V call is TRBV7-2, the J call TRBJ1-4; maybe TRBD1 (6 bases). V was cut by 2 bases and J by 4 bases, with 14 bases left in between. CDR3 length: 16 amino acids. The germline gives CDR1 SGHTA, CDR2 FQGNSA. CDR3 sequence: CASSLRPGQLNEKLFF. CDR3 bases: TGTGCCAGCAGCTTACGCCCCGGACAGCTTAATGAAAAACTGTTTTTT.

The rearrangement uses TRBV7-9 and TRBJ2-2; no firm D call. This CDR3 contains 11 residues. Germline V gene data show CDR1 as SEHNR and CDR2 as FQNEAQ (reference sequence). V lost 7 bases to trimming and J lost 6 bases, with 6 bases between them. CDR3 DNA sequence: TGTGCCAGCACTCGTGCCGGGGAGCTGTTTTTT. It codes for CASTRAGELFF.

The chain has TRBV7-2 and TRBJ2-2; 9 bases line up with TRBD2. From germline, CDR1 is SGHTA and CDR2 FQGNSA. The V gene end was trimmed by 1 base and the J gene end by 4 bases; junction bases not matched to a gene: 4. There are 16 residues in the CDR3. CDR3 region: CASSLGTSVSTGELFF. The CDR3 DNA is TGTGCCAGCAGCTTAGGGACTAGCGTGAGCACCGGGGAGCTGTTTTTT.

This rearrangement joins TRBV5-4 to TRBJ2-3; TRBD2 aligns across 8 bases. Trimming cost V 4 bases and J 4 bases; bases outside gene matches: 5. Germline lookup yields CDR1 SGHNT and CDR2 YYREEE (reference sequence). The CDR3 has 14 amino acids. This chain's CDR3 is CASSLGLVADTQYF. For the CDR3, the DNA is TGTGCCAGCAGCCTGGGACTAGTTGCAGATACGCAGTATTTT. Combining the CDR3 with reference TRBV5-4 and TRBJ2-3 gives the whole variable domain ETGVTQSPTHLIKTRGQQVTLRCSSQSGHNTVSWYQQALGQGPQFIFQYYREEENGRGNFPPRFSGLQFPNYSSELNVNALELDDSALYLCASSLGLVADTQYFGPGTRLTVL.

The chain links TRBV27 to TRBJ2-1, with 13 bases lining up with TRBD2. Per germline, CDR1 MNHEY and CDR2 SMNVEV (reference sequence). V shed 4 bases and J 10 bases; nucleotides not matched to a gene: 10. The CDR3 totals 16 residues. The chain's CDR3 is CASSSILAGGPHEQFF. The CDR3 DNA follows: TGTGCCAGCAGTTCGATACTAGCGGGGGGGCCGCACGAGCAGTTCTTC.

The rearrangement uses TRBV28 and TRBJ1-5; TRBD1 is a possible D gene (5 bases). With 5 bases removed from V and 0 bases from J, the gap between germline ends came to 14 bases. Germline values: CDR1 MDHEN, CDR2 SYDVKM. The CDR3 covers 16 residues. CDR3 residues: CASSRRRQYSNQPQHF. CDR3 nucleotide sequence: TGTGCCAGCAGTCGTAGGAGACAGTATAGCAATCAGCCCCAGCATTTT.

This rearrangement joins TRBV4-3 to TRBJ2-2, with a tentative D call TRBD1 (6 bases). Deletions cut 2 bases from V and 0 bases from J, with 7 bases between. The CDR3 length is 15 residues. Germline CDR1 reads LGHNA; CDR2 reads YSLEER. The chain's CDR3 is CASSQWTANTGELFF. In DNA, the CDR3 is TGCGCCAGCAGCCAATGGACAGCGAACACCGGGGAGCTGTTTTTT.

This rearrangement joins TRBV6-1 to TRBJ1-5; D unresolved. Trimming shortened V by 0 bases and J by 6 bases, and 9 bases separated the two germline ends. CDR3 length equals 14 residues. Germline V lookup: CDR1 MNHNS, CDR2 SASEGT. The CDR3 region is CASSEAPSVQPQHF. The CDR3 DNA reads TGTGCCAGCAGTGAAGCGCCCTCGGTTCAGCCCCAGCATTTT.

The chain carries TRBV6-5 and TRBJ2-5; no clear D gene. Germline V gene lookup returns CDR1 MNHEY and CDR2 SVGAGI. CDR3 length: 13 amino acids. V lost 5 bases to trimming and J lost 5 bases, with 12 bases between them. CDR3 sequence: CASSANRRETQYF. The CDR3 nucleotides are TGTGCCAGCAGTGCAAACCGGCGGGAGACCCAGTACTTC.